The source of this T cell receptor beta chain is a study of vaccination and CD4 T cells after COVID-19. This clonotype was picked up a small number of times. The antigen is not known. Described treatment: roughly 11-day PBMC culture with coronavirus spike peptide pools or control peptides (ViraFEST assay). The unexposed donor's CD4+ T cells were collected before the COVID-19 pandemic (2011-2018). Negative selection separated CD4+ T cells from approximately 10-day cultures. The Oncomine TCR Beta short-read assay generated sequence data from the DNA of cultured CD4+ T cells. Genomic DNA extraction was carried out from cultured CD4+ T cells. TCRdb fed the PCR reads into MiXCR, producing one record per CDR3 protein. The sample has 8,000 to 9,500 distinct CDR3 sequences, roughly a third seen once; the top ten hold 22%. The receptor comes from a human donor in good health. The sequenced material came from CD4+ T cells from blood, cultured in vitro.

The CDR3 sequence: CSARAQGGETQYF. CDR3 DNA: TGCAGTGCTAGAGCGCAGGGAGGGGAGACCCAGTACTTC. The chain combines TRBV20-1 with TRBJ2-5; 7 bases map to TRBD2. V lost 1 base, J lost 5 bases, and 4 bases stayed unmatched. The germline CDR1 and CDR2 sequences are DFQATT and SNEGSKA (reference sequence). The CDR3 loop spans 13 amino acids.